A single sample gave rise to the 13 T cell receptor beta chains below, sequenced in a study of blood T cell repertoires in COVID-19 (TCRdb year 2020). Library preparation employed the immunoSEQ multiplex PCR assay. This is the immuneACCESS table as TCRdb keeps it, with only in-frame sequences that have V and J called. A part of the clones is gone; compared with another copy, unresolved V genes explain less than half, and the rest is unexplained. The sample contains more than 120,000 clones, 84% of them found a single time. Around 3.9% of the sample belongs to the ten largest clones. Sequenced sample: PBMCs or T cells enriched from blood (not recorded which). Source of these receptors: a man aged 50-60 years in a cohort exposed to, infected with or recovered from COVID-19 (not recorded which).

The chain joins TRBV6-2 or TRBV6-3 to TRBJ2-5, with D tentatively TRBD1 (6 bases). Trimming took off 2 bases at V and 5 bases at J, with 27 bases between the two ends. Looked up from germline, CDR1 is MNHEY and CDR2 is SVGEGT. The CDR3 is 19 residues long. Written as DNA, the CDR3 is TGTGCCAGCAGTTACCCGACAGGCAAGAGAGCAACGGGTGGTGAGACCCAGTACTTC. Protein sequence: CASSYPTGKRATGGETQYF.

The V call is TRBV2, the J call TRBJ2-1, with 8 nucleotides matching TRBD2. Per the germline V gene, CDR1 is SNHLY and CDR2 is FYNNEI. The V segment lost 7 bases and the J segment 2 bases; nucleotides outside the gene matches: 1. This CDR3 has 13 amino acids. In nucleotides, the CDR3 is TGTGCCAGCAAAGCGGGGGCCTACAATGAGCAGTTCTTC. This gives the protein CASKAGAYNEQFF. The variable domain in full, completed from reference TRBV2 and TRBJ2-1, reads EPEVTQTPSHQVTQMGQEVILRCVPISNHLYFYWYRQILGQKVEFLVSFYNNEISEKSEIFDDQFSVERPDGSNFTLKIRSTKLEDSAMYFCASKAGAYNEQFFGPGTRLTVL.

The chain employs TRBV5-8 and TRBJ1-1, with 7 nucleotides matching TRBD1. The CDR3 contains 17 residues. Per the germline V gene, CDR1 is SGHTS and CDR2 is YDEGEE. Losses at the gene ends were 7 bases for V and 1 base for J; bases not matched to a gene: 16. CDR3: CASRTNNRGTENTEAFF. CDR3 sequence (DNA): TGTGCCAGCCGCACCAACAACCGTGGGACAGAGAACACTGAAGCTTTCTTT.

The genes are TRBV3-1 (or the pseudogene TRBV3-2) and TRBJ1-5; D unresolved. Deletions cut 1 base from V and 0 bases from J, with 7 bases between. This CDR3 comprises 15 residues. Per the germline V gene, CDR1 is LGHDT and CDR2 is YNNKEL (reference sequence). The CDR3 coding sequence is TGTGCCAGCAGCCAAGGCGGTTATAGCAATCAGCCCCAGCATTTT. Protein: CASSQGGYSNQPQHF.

V gene TRBV12-5 combines with J gene TRBJ2-3, with D possibly matching TRBD1 (5 bases). The CDR3 totals 16 residues. Germline V CDR1 and CDR2: LGHNT, FRNRAP. Trimming pared 5 bases from V and 3 bases from J, leaving 18 bases between. DNA of the CDR3: TGTGCTAGTGGTCCGGCCCAAAGGGGAAAAACAGATACGCAGTATTTT. Encoded protein: CASGPAQRGKTDTQYF.

The genes are TRBV7-9 and TRBJ2-4; D uncertain. Trimming stripped 5 bases from V and 4 bases from J, with 21 bases between. This CDR3 region has 17 residues. CDR1 is SEHNR, CDR2 FQNEAQ, per germline (reference sequence). CDR3 sequence reads: CASSQALNLPLKNIQYF. DNA for the CDR3: TGTGCCAGCAGCCAGGCACTCAACCTCCCCTTAAAAAACATTCAGTACTTC.

The genes are TRBV30 and TRBJ1-1; D is possibly TRBD1 (6 bases). CDR1 is GTSNPN, CDR2 SVGIG, per germline (reference sequence). Trimming pared 2 bases from V and 3 bases from J, leaving 10 bases between. CDR3 length: 13 amino acids. The CDR3 region is CAWSPTGYTEAFF. The CDR3 DNA sequence: TGTGCCTGGAGTCCTACAGGGTACACTGAAGCTTTCTTT.

The chain has TRBV19 and TRBJ2-2, with TRBD2 identical over 9 bases. Trimming took 2 bases from V and 8 from J; bases not matched to a gene: 9. Germline V CDR1 and CDR2: LNHDA, SQIVND (reference sequence). The CDR3 spans 16 residues. DNA of the CDR3: TGTGCCAGTAGTATAATCCGCGGGAGGGCCGGTGGGGAGCTGTTTTTT. Amino acid sequence: CASSIIRGRAGGELFF.

The chain recombines TRBV15 with TRBJ2-4, with D perhaps matching TRBD2 (6 bases). V dropped 5 bases and J dropped 5 bases, with 16 bases sitting between them. The CDR3 length is 15 residues. In germline, CDR1 is LNHNV, CDR2 YYDKDF (reference sequence). The CDR3 region has the DNA TGTGCCACCAGCCCGCCCGGCGGGGCGGAAAACATTCAGTACTTC. This gives the protein CATSPPGGAENIQYF.

This clone was seen a single time. CDR3 bases: TGTGCCAGCAGTTGGGAGAACTATGGCTACACCTTC. Its protein product is CASSWENYGYTF. This chain joins TRBV28 and TRBJ1-2; unclear D gene. The CDR3 loop spans 12 amino acids. The V gene lost 4 bases and the J gene lost 2 bases, with 5 bases spanning the gap. The germline V gene encodes CDR1 MDHEN and CDR2 SYDVKM.

The gene calls are TRBV6-4 and TRBJ2-5; 9 bases line up with TRBD2. Trimming cost V 6 bases and J 2 bases; bases outside gene matches: 10. Per the germline V gene, CDR1 is MRHNA and CDR2 is SNTAGT. The CDR3 consists of 16 residues. This CDR3 reads CASRKAGGVGQETQYF. For the CDR3, the DNA is TGTGCCAGCAGAAAGGCGGGAGGGGTGGGACAAGAGACCCAGTACTTC.

The chain links TRBV27 to TRBJ2-2, with D hard to call. CDR1 and CDR2 (germline): MNHEY, SMNVEV (reference sequence). The length of the CDR3 is 13 residues. Trimming shortened V by 0 bases and J by 12 bases, and 11 bases separated the two germline ends. DNA for the CDR3: TGTGCCAGCAGTTTATCGGCGGAGTTGAAGCTGTTTTTT. Translating gives CASSLSAELKLFF.

The CDR3 is CASSQASRLEAYEQYF. The CDR3 coding sequence is TGTGCCAGCAGCCAAGCATCCAGGCTGGAGGCCTACGAGCAGTACTTC. This chain links TRBV3-1 (or the pseudogene TRBV3-2) with TRBJ2-7; D may be TRBD2 (5 bases). The CDR3 length is 16 residues. With 1 base removed from V and 2 bases from J, the gap between germline ends came to 15 bases. The germline gives CDR1 LGHDT, CDR2 YNNKEL (reference sequence).